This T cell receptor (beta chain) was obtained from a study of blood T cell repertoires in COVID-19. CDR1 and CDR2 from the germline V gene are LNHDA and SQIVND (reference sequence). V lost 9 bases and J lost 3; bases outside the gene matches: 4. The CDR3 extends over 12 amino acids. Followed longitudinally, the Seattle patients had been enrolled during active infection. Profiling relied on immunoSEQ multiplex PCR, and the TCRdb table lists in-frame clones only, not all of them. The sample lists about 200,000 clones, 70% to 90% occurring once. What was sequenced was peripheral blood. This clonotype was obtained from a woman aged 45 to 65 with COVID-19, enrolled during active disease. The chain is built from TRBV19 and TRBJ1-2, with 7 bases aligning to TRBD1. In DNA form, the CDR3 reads TGTGCCAGCTCGGGACAGTACTATGGCTACACCTTC. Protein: CASSGQYYGYTF.